This TCR beta chain was retrieved from a study of Ad26.COV2.S vaccination and SARS-CoV-2 variants. The wider study: The trial was COV1001 and the donor's arm was Ad26.COV2.S. Donor got 5x10^10 or 1x10^11 viral particles of Ad26.COV2.S.

Treatment defined: roughly 19 received Ad26.COV2.S at low or high dose, single or two shots; about 5 received placebo; per-sample allocation not given. The samples date from day 63 after the first vaccine or placebo injection. Clones were sequenced by immunoSEQ multiplex PCR, and TCRdb holds only the in-frame ones, with some missing. The table records about 250,000 clones, 80% to 90% of them present only once. The CDR3 is 16 amino acids. J gave up 7 bases and V 0 bases, and 6 bases lay outside the gene matches. Germline assignment: CDR1 MGHRA and CDR2 YSYEKL. The chain has TRBV4-1 and TRBJ1-6; TRBD1 matches 7 bases. Specimen: peripheral blood, collected in a trial of Ad26.COV2.S vaccine versus placebo. This TCR was recovered from a person between 18 and 59 years old who received the Ad26.COV2.S COVID-19 vaccine or a placebo. The CDR3 is CASSQDLPGGNSPLHF. The CDR3, as DNA: TGCGCCAGCAGCCAAGACCTGCCAGGGGGGAATTCACCCCTCCACTTT.